This paragraph reports one TCR beta chain. Selected pancreatic ductal adenocarcinoma patients had undergone surgery without neoadjuvant therapy. This specimen comes from a study of T cells in pancreatic ductal adenocarcinoma. Germline V gene data show CDR1 as DFQATT and CDR2 as SNEGSKA (reference sequence). V was clipped by 4 bases and J by 12 bases; unmatched bases: 5. The CDR3 has 11 amino acids. TCRdb keeps only in-frame clones here, not all; method: immunoSEQ multiplex PCR. Here the sample spans about 97,000 clones, nearly 95% being singletons. This clonotype originated in a human donor with pancreatic ductal adenocarcinoma. Material: PBMCs. The J gene is TRBJ2-1, the V gene TRBV20-1, with 8 bases fitting TRBD2. CDR3: CSAKGLAGQFF. The CDR3 DNA reads TGCAGTGCTAAGGGGCTAGCGGGGCAGTTCTTC.